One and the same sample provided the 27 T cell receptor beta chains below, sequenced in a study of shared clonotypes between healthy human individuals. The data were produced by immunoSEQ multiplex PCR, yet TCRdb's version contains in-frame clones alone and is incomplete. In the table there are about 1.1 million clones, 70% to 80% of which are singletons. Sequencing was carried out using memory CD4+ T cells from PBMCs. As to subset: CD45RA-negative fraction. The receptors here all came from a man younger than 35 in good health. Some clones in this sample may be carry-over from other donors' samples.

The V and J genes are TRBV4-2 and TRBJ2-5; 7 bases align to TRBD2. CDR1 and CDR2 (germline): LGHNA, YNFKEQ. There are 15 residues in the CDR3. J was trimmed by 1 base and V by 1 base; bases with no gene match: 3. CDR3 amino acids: CASSQVLAPQETQYF. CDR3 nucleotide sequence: TGTGCCAGCAGCCAAGTACTAGCGCCCCAAGAGACCCAGTACTTC.

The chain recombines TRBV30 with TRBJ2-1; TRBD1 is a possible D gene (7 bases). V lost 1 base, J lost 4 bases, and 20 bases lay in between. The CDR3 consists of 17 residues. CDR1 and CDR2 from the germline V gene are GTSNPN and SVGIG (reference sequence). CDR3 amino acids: CAWSGAGGSGLYNEQFF. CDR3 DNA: TGTGCCTGGAGTGGAGCAGGGGGTAGCGGACTTTACAATGAGCAGTTCTTC.

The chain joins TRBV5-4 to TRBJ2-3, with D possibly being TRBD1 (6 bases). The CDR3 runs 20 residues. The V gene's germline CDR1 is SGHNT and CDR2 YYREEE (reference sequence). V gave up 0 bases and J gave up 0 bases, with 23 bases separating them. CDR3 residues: CASSLGRLGWGQRSTDTQYF. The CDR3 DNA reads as TGTGCCAGCAGCTTGGGACGCCTGGGGTGGGGGCAAAGGAGCACAGATACGCAGTATTTT.

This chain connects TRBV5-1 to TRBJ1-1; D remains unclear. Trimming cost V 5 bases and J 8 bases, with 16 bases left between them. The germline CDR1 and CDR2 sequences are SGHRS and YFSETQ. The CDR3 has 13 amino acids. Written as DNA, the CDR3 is TGCGCCAGCAGTGAAGGGAGCCACAGAGAAGCTTTCTTT. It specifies CASSEGSHREAFF.

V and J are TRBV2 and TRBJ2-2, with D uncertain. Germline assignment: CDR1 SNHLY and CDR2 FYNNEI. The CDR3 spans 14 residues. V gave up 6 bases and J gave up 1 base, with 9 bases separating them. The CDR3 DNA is TGTGCCAGCAGCGAGACGTGGAACACCGGGGAGCTGTTTTTT. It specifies CASSETWNTGELFF.

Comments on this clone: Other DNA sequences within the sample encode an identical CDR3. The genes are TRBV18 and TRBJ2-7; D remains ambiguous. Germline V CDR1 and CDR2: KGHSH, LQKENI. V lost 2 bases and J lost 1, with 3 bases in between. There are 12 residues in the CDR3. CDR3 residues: CASSPGSYEQYF. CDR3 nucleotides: TGTGCCAGCTCACCAGGGTCCTACGAGCAGTACTTC. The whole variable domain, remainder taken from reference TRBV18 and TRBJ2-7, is NAGVMQNPRHLVRRRGQEARLRCSPMKGHSHVYWYRQLPEEGLKFMVYLQKENIIDESGMPKERFSAEFPKEGPSILRIQQVVRGDSAAYFCASSPGSYEQYFGPGTRLTVT.

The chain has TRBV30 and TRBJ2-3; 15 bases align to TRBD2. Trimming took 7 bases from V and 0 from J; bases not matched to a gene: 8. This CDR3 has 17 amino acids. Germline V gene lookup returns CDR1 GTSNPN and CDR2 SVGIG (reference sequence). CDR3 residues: CASGTSGRWGSTDTQYF. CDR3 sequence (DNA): TGTGCCTCCGGGACTAGCGGGAGGTGGGGTAGCACAGATACGCAGTATTTT.

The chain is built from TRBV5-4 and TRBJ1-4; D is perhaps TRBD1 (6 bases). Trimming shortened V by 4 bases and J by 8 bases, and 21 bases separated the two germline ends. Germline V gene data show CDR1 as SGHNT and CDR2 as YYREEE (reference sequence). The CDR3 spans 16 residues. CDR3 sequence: CASSEQGQALTEKLFF. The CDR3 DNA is TGTGCCAGCAGCGAACAGGGTCAAGCTCTCACGGAAAAACTGTTTTTT. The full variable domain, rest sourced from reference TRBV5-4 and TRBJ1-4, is ETGVTQSPTHLIKTRGQQVTLRCSSQSGHNTVSWYQQALGQGPQFIFQYYREEENGRGNFPPRFSGLQFPNYSSELNVNALELDDSALYLCASSEQGQALTEKLFFGSGTQLSVL.

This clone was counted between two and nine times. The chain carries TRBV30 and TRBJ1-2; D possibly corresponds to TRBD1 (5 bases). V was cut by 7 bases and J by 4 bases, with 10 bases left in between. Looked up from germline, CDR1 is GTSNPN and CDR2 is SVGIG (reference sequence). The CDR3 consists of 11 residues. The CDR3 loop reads CAYSQGYGYTF. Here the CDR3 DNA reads TGTGCCTACTCCCAGGGCTATGGCTACACCTTC.

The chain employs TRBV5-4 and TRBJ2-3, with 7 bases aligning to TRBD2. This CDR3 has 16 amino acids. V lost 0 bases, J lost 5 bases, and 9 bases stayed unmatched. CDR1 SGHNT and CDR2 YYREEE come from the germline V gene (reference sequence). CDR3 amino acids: CASSLGGSSGRDTQYF. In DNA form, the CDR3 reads TGTGCCAGCAGCTTGGGAGGCAGTAGCGGGCGAGATACGCAGTATTTT.

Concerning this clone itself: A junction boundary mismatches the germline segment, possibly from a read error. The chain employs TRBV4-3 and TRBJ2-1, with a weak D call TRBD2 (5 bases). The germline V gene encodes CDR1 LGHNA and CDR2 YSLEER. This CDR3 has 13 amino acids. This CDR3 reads CASSQSSLERVVF. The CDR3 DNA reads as TGCGCCAGCAGCCAATCTAGCCTAGAGAGGGTAGTCTTC.

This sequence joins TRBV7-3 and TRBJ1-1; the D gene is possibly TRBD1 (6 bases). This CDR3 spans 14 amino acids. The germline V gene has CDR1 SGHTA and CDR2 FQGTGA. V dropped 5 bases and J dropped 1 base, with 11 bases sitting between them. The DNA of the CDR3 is TGTGCCAGCAGCCTGGGACATCAGAACACTGAAGCTTTCTTT. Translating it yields CASSLGHQNTEAFF.

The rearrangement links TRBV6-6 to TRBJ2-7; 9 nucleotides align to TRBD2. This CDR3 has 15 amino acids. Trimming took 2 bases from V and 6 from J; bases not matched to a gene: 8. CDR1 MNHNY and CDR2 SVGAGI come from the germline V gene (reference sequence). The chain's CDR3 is CASSYPQREVGEQYF. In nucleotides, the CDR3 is TGTGCCAGCAGTTACCCCCAGCGGGAGGTCGGCGAGCAGTACTTC.

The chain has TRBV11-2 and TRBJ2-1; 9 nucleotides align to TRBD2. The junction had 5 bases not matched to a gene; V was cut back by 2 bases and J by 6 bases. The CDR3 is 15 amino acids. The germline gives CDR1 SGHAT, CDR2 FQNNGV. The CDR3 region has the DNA TGTGCCAGCAGCTTACTGCCTAGCGGGACCAATGAGCAGTTCTTC. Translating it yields CASSLLPSGTNEQFF. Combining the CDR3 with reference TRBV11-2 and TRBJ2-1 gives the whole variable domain EAGVAQSPRYKIIEKRQSVAFWCNPISGHATLYWYQQILGQGPKLLIQFQNNGVVDDSQLPKDRFSAERLKGVDSTLKIQPAKLEDSAVYLCASSLLPSGTNEQFFGPGTRLTVL.

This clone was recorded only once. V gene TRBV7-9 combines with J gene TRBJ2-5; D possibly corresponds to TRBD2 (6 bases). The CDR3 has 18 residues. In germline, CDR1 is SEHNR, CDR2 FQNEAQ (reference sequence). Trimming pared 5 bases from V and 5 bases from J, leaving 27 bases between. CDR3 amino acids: CASSPRSGGAVLRETQYF. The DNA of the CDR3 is TGTGCCAGCAGCCCGAGATCCGGGGGAGCGGTGTTACGGGAGACCCAGTACTTC.

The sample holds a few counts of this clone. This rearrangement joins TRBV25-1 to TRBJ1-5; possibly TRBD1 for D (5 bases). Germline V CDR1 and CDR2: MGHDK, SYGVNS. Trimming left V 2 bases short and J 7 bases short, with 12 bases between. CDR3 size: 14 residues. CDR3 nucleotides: TGTGCCAGCAGTGAAATAGGGGATGGACAGCCCCAGCATTTT. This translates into CASSEIGDGQPQHF. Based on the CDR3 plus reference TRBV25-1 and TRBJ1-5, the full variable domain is EADIYQTPRYLVIGTGKKITLECSQTMGHDKMYWYQQDPGMELHLIHYSYGVNSTEKGDLSSESTVSRIRTEHFPLTLESARPSHTSQYLCASSEIGDGQPQHFGDGTRLSIL.

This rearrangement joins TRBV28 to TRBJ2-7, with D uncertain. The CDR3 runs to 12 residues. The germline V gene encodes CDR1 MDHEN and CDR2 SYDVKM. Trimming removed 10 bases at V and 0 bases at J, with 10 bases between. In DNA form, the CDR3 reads TGTGCCACACTAAGGCGCTCCTACGAGCAGTACTTC. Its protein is CATLRRSYEQYF.

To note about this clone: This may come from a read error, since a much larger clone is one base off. This CDR3 is CASSRDRSTDTQYF. CDR3 coding DNA: TGTGCCAGCAGCCGGGACAGAAGCACAGATACGCAGTATTTT. This chain links TRBV2 with TRBJ2-3, with 7 bases aligning to TRBD1. The CDR3 is 14 amino acids. V lost 6 bases, J lost 0 bases, and 3 bases stayed unmatched. From germline, CDR1 is SNHLY and CDR2 FYNNEI.

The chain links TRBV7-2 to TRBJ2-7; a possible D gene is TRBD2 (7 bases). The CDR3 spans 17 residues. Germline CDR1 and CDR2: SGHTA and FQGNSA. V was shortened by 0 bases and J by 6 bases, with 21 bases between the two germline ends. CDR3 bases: TGTGCCAGCAGCTTAGCGCTAAGGGGGGGAGCCGGTCGCGAGCAGTACTTC. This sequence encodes CASSLALRGGAGREQYF.

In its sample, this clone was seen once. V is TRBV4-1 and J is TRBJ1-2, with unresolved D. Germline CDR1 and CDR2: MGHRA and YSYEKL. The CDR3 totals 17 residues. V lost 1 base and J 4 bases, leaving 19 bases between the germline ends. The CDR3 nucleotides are TGCGCCAGCAGCCAAGCTATAGGGCACCCACTCTCCTATGGCTACACCTTC. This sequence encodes CASSQAIGHPLSYGYTF.

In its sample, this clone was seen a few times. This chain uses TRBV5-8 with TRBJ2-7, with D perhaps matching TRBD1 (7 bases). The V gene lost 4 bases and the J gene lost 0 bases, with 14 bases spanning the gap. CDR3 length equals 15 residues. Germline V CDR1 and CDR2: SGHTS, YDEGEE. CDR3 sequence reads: CASSRAGTVSYEQYF. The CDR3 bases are TGTGCCAGCAGCCGGGCGGGGACAGTCTCCTACGAGCAGTACTTC.

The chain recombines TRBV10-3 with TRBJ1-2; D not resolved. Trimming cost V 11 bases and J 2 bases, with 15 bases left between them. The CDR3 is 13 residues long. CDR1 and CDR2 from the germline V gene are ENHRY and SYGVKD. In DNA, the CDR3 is TGTGCCGTGGGATCACAAACGAACTATGGCTACACCTTC. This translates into CAVGSQTNYGYTF.

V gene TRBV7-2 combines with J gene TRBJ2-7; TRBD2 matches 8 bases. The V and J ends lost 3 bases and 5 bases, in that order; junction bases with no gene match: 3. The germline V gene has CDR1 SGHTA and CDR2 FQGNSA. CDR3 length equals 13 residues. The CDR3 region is CASSLVGGDEQYF. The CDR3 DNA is TGTGCCAGCAGCTTGGTCGGGGGGGACGAGCAGTACTTC.

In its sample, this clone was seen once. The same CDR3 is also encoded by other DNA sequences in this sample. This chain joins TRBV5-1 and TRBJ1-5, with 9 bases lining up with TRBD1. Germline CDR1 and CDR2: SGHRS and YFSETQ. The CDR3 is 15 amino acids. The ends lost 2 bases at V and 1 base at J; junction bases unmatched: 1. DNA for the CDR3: TGCGCCAGCAGCTTAACAGGGGGCAGCAATCAGCCCCAGCATTTT. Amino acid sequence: CASSLTGGSNQPQHF.

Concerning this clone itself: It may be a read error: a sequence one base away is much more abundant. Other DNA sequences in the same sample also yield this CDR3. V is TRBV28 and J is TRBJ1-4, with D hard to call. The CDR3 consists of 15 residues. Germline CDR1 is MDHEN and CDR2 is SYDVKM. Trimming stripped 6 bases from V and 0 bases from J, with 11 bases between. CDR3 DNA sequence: TGTGCCAGCAGCAGAAACGGTGCAACTAATGAAAAACTGTTTTTT. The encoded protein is CASSRNGATNEKLFF.

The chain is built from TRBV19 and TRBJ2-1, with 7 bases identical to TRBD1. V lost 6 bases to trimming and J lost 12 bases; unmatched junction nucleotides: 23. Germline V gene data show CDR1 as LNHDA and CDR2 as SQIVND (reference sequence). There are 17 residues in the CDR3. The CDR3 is CASSLNPPGQPRERQFF. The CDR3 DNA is TGTGCCAGTAGCCTAAATCCCCCGGGACAGCCCCGAGAGAGGCAGTTCTTC.

CDR3 sequence: CATSRGRGQGTGYTF. DNA for the CDR3: TGTGCCACCAGCAGAGGGAGGGGACAGGGGACTGGCTACACCTTC. The V gene is TRBV15, the J gene TRBJ1-2; 10 bases agree with TRBD1. This CDR3 comprises 15 residues. The germline gives CDR1 LNHNV, CDR2 YYDKDF (reference sequence). V was pared by 1 base and J by 7 bases, with 6 bases of the junction left unmatched.